One TCR beta chain is described in this entry. Method: immunoSEQ multiplex PCR; TCRdb's copy keeps in-frame clones and lacks some. The data hold more than 300,000 clones, with around 86% observed a single time. The germline V gene has CDR1 SQVTM and CDR2 ANQGSEA. Trimming took 4 bases from V and 6 from J, leaving 10 bases between them. CDR3 length: 11 residues. This sample was included in a study of blood T cell repertoires in COVID-19. V is TRBV29-1 and J is TRBJ2-7; no clear D gene. Material: PBMCs or T cells enriched from blood (not recorded which). This receptor was identified in a man aged 25 to 40 who had recovered from COVID-19. CDR3 DNA sequence: TGCAGCGTTGCCCCTGGGCCCGAGCAGTACTTC. Translated: CSVAPGPEQYF.